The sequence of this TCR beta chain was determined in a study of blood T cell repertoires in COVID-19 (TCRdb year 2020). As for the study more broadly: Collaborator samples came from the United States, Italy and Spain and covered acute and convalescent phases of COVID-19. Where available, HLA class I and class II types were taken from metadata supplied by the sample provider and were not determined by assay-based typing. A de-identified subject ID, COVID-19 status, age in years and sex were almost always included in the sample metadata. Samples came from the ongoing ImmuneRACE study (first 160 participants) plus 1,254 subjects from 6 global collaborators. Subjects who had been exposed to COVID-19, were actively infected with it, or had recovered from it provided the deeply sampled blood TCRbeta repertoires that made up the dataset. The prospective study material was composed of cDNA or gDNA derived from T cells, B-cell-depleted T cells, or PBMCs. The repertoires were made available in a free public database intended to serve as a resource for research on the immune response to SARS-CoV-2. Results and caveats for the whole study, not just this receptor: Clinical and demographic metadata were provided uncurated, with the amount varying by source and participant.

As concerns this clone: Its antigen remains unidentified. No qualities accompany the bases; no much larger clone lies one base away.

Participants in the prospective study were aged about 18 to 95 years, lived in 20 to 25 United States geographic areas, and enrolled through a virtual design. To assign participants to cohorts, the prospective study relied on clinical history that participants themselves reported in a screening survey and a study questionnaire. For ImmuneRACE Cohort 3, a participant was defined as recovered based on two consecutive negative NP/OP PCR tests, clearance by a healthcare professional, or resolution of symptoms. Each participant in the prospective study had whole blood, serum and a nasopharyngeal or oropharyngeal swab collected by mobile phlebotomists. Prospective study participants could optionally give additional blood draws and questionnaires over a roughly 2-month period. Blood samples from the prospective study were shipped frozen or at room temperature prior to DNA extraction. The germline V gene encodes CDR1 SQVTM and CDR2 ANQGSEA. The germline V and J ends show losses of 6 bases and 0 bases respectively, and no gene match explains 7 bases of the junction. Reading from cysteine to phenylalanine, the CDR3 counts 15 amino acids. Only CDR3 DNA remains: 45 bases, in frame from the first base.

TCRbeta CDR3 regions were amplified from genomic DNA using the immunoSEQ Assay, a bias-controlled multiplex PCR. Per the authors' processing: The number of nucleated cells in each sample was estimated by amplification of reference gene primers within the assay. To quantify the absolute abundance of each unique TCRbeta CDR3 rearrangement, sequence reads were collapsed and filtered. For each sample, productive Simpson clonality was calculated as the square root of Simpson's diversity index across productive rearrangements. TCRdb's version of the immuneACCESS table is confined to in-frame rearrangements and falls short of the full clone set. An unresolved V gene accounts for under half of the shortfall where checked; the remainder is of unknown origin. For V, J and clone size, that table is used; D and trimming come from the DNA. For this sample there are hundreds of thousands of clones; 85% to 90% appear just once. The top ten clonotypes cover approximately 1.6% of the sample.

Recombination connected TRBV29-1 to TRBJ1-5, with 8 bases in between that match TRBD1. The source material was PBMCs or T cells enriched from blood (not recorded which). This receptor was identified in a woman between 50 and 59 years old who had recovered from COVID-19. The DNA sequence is TGCAGCGTCCGGACAGGGAGCGATAGCAATCAGCCCCAGCATTTT. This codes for CSVRTGSDSNQPQHF.